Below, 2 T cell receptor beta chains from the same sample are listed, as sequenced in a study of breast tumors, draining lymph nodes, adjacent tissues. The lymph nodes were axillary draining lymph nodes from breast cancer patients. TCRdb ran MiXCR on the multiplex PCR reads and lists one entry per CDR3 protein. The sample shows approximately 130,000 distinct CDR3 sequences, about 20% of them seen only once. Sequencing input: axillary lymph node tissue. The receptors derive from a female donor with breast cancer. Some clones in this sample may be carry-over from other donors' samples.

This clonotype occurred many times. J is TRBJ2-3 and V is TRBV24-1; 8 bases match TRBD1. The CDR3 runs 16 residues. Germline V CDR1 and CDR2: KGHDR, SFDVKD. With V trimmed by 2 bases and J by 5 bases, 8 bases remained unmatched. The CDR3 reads CATSDSTGGVGDTQYF. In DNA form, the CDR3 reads TGTGCCACCAGTGATTCCACAGGGGGAGTGGGAGATACGCAGTATTTT.

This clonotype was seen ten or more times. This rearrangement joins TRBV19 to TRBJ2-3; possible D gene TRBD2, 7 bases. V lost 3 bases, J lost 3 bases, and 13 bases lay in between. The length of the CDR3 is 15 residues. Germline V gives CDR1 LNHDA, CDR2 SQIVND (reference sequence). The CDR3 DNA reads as TGTGCCAGTAGTATGGGGGGGGCATGGACAGATACGCAGTATTTT. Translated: CASSMGGAWTDTQYF.